This T cell receptor (beta chain) was found in a study of cytomegalovirus exposure and HLA in healthy donors (dated by TCRdb to 2015 to 2018). About the full investigation: An earlier analysis of some 600 of the donors reported about 260 Gb of sequence data and around 100 million unique TCR beta sequences obtained from roughly 170 million T cells. About 280 gigabases of sequencing data and around 90 million unique TCR sequences made up an early release that covered nearly 650 HLA-typed donors. Of the roughly 400 genotyped donors, 75% to 85% were placed in the genetic ancestry cluster associated with self-reported Caucasian donors. The study aimed to test whether cataloging public T cell receptors could reveal signatures of past pathogen exposure. The study used immunosequencing to profile the T cell repertoires of around 600 subjects and linked those repertoires to cytomegalovirus serostatus. Along with the roughly 700-subject first cohort, a separate validation cohort of approximately 110 different subjects was used. To predict cytomegalovirus infection status, the study combined high-throughput TCR immunosequencing, statistical association of individual TCRs with disease status, and machine learning. In a later analysis, previously published TCR beta repertoires from 600 to 850 donors were re-analyzed and high-resolution HLA genotyping was added so that TCR occurrence patterns could be studied. In the later analysis, no new phenotypic data were used to find candidate immune exposures; instead, reliance was placed on TCR beta sequences and their occurrence across donors. To decide whether each TCR beta V gene segment behaved as functional or pseudogenic, an earlier analysis of some 540 of the donors relied on high-throughput TCR beta sequencing. Alongside the repertoire data, information on donor age, sex, ethnicity and CMV serostatus was compiled. A later genetic analysis used genome-wide SNP genotypes for about 55% of the 666 donors, treating that subset as a discovery cohort. Every discovery cohort repertoire had been produced on one sequencing platform. HLA typing included class I and class II loci at four-digit resolution. Typing coverage varied by locus: about 620-630 donors for A, B, C, DRB1 and DQB1; roughly 560 for DQA1; about 590 for DPA1; 400 to 480 for DPB1. Four or five DR-DQ haplotypes were treated as single units for association and clustering because of strong linkage in the cohort. On average, about 240,000 unique TCR beta nucleotide sequences were sequenced per donor among 300 to 500 genotyped donors of the cohort, with approximately 18% of those sequences being non-productive.

There are a few counts of this clone. Its antigen is still unknown. No base-level quality is on record; no much larger clone is a single base apart. The cohort comprised 666 healthy bone marrow donors. All cohort members were sampled while nominally healthy, although unrecorded immune exposures were likely present. The donor tested CMV seropositive, placing the donor among the approximately 290 seropositive members of the cohort. A peripheral blood sample was collected from each donor, and TCR beta sequencing was performed on peripheral blood mononuclear cells. The Qiagen DNeasy Blood Extraction Kit was used to extract genomic DNA from the blood cell samples. Trimming removed 4 bases from V and 9 bases from J, leaving 14 bases between the germline ends. The CDR3 starts with the cysteine, ends with the phenylalanine, and has 13 residues. Only the CDR3 part of the read is kept: 39 bases, read in frame from the first base. From the germline V gene, CDR1 is SGHDT and CDR2 is YYEEEE.

On the study overall, not on this receptor specifically: Correlated functional status among segregating V segments might reflect linkage disequilibrium, but an unknown experimental factor could not be ruled out. A further reported finding was that TCR beta sequences accurately predicted the HLA-A and HLA-B alleles for most subjects in the first cohort. Several of the top co-occurrence clusters appeared to be linked to parvovirus B19, influenza, CMV and Epstein-Barr virus, according to a later analysis. In a later genetic analysis, a missense DCLRE1C variant was associated with V-gene and J-gene trimming of TCR beta chains, and the association was replicated in an independent cohort. A later analysis found that most CMV-associated TCR beta chains appeared HLA-restricted, with HLA associations seemingly driven largely by CMV exposure. Three of the identified cytomegalovirus-associated TCR beta chains were confirmed in vitro to be specific for cytomegalovirus antigens. In an earlier analysis of about 540 of the donors, most TCR beta V segments were observed in productive rearrangements about 90% or about 30% of the time, broadly matching IMGT annotations. For the cohort, immune exposure information was limited to CMV serostatus. A total of fewer than 200 TCR beta chains were listed by the study as associated with cytomegalovirus. HLA typing was unavailable for some donors at each locus, so association tests used only the typed subset. Sequencing depth was assumed to be roughly uniform across donors in the presence/absence analyses, though that assumption may not hold. Most TCR sequences were observed very rarely across donors, whereas some public TCRs were present in many individuals. This cohort had only TCR beta chains sequenced, and the lack of alpha or paired-chain data limited which features could be detected. A later analysis associated 16,951 TCR beta sequences with specific HLA alleles at a false discovery rate of 0.05. In a later analysis, HLA-associated TCR beta chains showed more clonal expansion and lower generation probabilities than non-associated chains that were equally common. The earlier analysis of 450 to 700 of the donors excluded 15 to 20 rarely observed V segments, including chromosome 9 orphons, because counts were too low. It was suggested by the authors that the approach could potentially be generalized to other disease states and immunological phenotypes. Some IMGT-functional V segments, including TRBV6-2 and TRBV6-3, could not be distinguished by the 87-base-pair reads and were therefore excluded. When HLA alleles, especially DR and DQ, strongly co-occurred, attributing TCR associations to individual alleles was difficult. Cytomegalovirus status was reported to be diagnosed by the classifier with high specificity and sensitivity in both the original and validation cohorts. In a later analysis, the rate of TCR association differed among HLA loci, with DRB1 alleles having the most associated TCRs and HLA-C alleles having the fewest. A later genetic analysis reported fewer N-insertions in productive TCRs among donors in an Asian-associated ancestry cluster than the roughly 700-donor mean. A cluster of highly shared sequence variants was judged likely to be a technical artifact of the sequencing pipeline.

Library generation was performed with the immunoSEQ multiplex PCR assay. A mixture of 60 forward primers for TCR Vbeta segments and 13 reverse primers for TCR Jbeta segments was used in the multiplex PCR. Amplification of the CDR3 region of rearranged TCR beta genes was performed with a multiplex PCR assay on genomic DNA. On the Illumina HiSeq System, the amplified TCR beta libraries were sequenced as 87-base-pair reads. As for the authors' bioinformatics: In a later analysis, roughly 80 million unique TCR beta chains were counted across the roughly 700 repertoires, and roughly 11 million of these chains were shared by at least two donors. Raw reads were error-corrected and collapsed into unique sequences by a nearest-neighbor algorithm in which closely related sequences were merged to remove PCR and sequencing errors. CDR3 sequences were aligned to IMGT reference sequences to assign V, D and J gene segments. For a sequence to be retained, a match of at least six nucleotides to both a V gene segment and a J gene segment was required. A rearrangement was called productive if the CDR3 had no stop codons and remained in frame with V and J, and every other rearrangement was called non-productive. Following IMGT convention, CDR3 was defined as the stretch from the second conserved V-encoded cysteine to the conserved J-encoded phenylalanine. The earlier analysis of 587 of the donors excluded any sequence lacking an unambiguous match to a single V gene segment. In an earlier analysis of some 590 of the donors, V segments were called functional above 56.7% productive rearrangements and were called segregating when the between-donor standard deviation exceeded 5%. To diagnose cytomegalovirus status from the catalog of TCR beta chain sequences, a statistical classification framework was built. In a later analysis, V and J genes were assigned by comparing TCR nucleotide sequences against IMGT/GENE-DB human TR gene sequences. Using the TCRdist pipeline, a later analysis assigned CDR3 sequences along with most-parsimonious VDJ recombination scenarios. A later analysis defined each TCR beta chain by its CDR3 amino acid sequence plus V-gene family, and excluded reads lacking a unique V-gene family. As a way to deal with suspected cross-contamination and a sequencing artifact, a later analysis dropped 450 to 600 nucleotide sequences that were highly shared and had low generation probability. In a later analysis, a clonal expansion index was calculated for each public chain from normalized within-repertoire ranks of inferred template counts. In a later analysis, generation probabilities were computed with a VDJ recombination model fitted to out-of-frame rearrangements, and the resulting probabilities were checked against IGoR. In a later analysis, hypergeometric tests were used to score TCR-TCR, TCR-HLA and TCR-CMV co-occurrence, with a repertoire-size bias correction applied to TCR pairs. To estimate false discovery rates, a later analysis permuted the HLA or CMV assignments 20 times. In a later analysis, co-occurring TCRs were grouped using DBSCAN, with TCRdist sequence similarity added in when clustering inside HLA-allele-positive subsets. Repertoires with fewer than 30,000 or more than 120,000 public chains, plus five repertoires with anomalous nucleotide sharing, were excluded from co-occurrence clustering. In its TCRdb copy, this immuneACCESS table keeps in-frame sequences only and misses some clones. Where compared with another copy, unresolved V genes explain less than half of these, and the others have no known cause. V and J calls and clone size are given by that table; D and trimming were obtained from the DNA. The sample table contains 200,000 to 250,000 clones; only one count was recorded for around 80% of them. Of the sample, 4.5% to 6% is held by the ten largest clones.

This receptor chain uses TRBV5-6 and TRBJ2-1, with TRBD1 tentatively as D gene (6 bases match). Material: PBMCs. This TCR derives from a woman in her 40s in good health and CMV-seropositive. The DNA is as follows: TGTGCCAGCAGCAGGGGACACTTCGGTGAGCAGTTCTTC. It codes for CASSRGHFGEQFF.